The 32 T cell receptor beta chains reported below all come from one sample, sequenced in a study of T cells in Graves' hyperthyroidism and ophthalmopathy. Amplified regions were TCR beta CDR3 sequences from RNA transcripts. Researchers ran a first-round RT-PCR on the TCR CDR3 using the HTBI primer set. TCRdb re-called the multiplex PCR reads with MiXCR, one entry per CDR3 protein. The sample yields fewer than 650,000 distinct CDR3 sequences, 12% to 15% seen once. Material: blood. Receptors originate from a middle-aged woman with Graves' hyperthyroidism.

The J gene is TRBJ2-6, the V gene TRBV6-1; TRBD1 matches at 10 bases. CDR3 length: 17 amino acids. Germline-derived CDR1 and CDR2 are MNHNS and SASEGT. V shed 5 bases, J shed 3 bases, and the junction held 7 bases outside the gene matches. The CDR3 DNA sequence: TGTGCCAGCAGTCACCCGGGACAGGGGTATGGGGCCAACGTCCTGACTTTC. Translation: CASSHPGQGYGANVLTF.

The sample holds many counts of this clonotype. The chain links TRBV7-9 to TRBJ2-7; D tentatively fits TRBD1 or TRBD2 (6 bases each). From germline, CDR1 is SEHNR and CDR2 FQNEAQ (reference sequence). Trimming stripped 8 bases from V and 0 bases from J, with 8 bases between. CDR3 size: 12 residues. This CDR3 is CASSGASYEQYF. For the CDR3, the DNA is TGTGCCAGCTCGGGGGCCTCCTACGAGCAGTACTTC.

The chain employs TRBV19 and TRBJ2-7, with TRBD2 matching 9 bases. The V gene end was trimmed by 6 bases and the J gene end by 2 bases; junction bases not matched to a gene: 8. This CDR3 has 15 amino acids. Looked up from germline, CDR1 is LNHDA and CDR2 is SQIVND (reference sequence). CDR3 residues: CASRYSGRPTYEQYF. As DNA, the CDR3 is TGTGCCAGTAGGTATAGCGGGAGACCCACCTACGAGCAGTACTTC.

This clonotype has at least ten counts. This chain uses TRBV6-2 or TRBV6-3 with TRBJ1-1; D gene ambiguous. This CDR3 contains 14 residues. Trimming shortened V by 5 bases and J by 0 bases, and 10 bases separated the two germline ends. Germline V gene lookup returns CDR1 MNHEY and CDR2 SVGEGT. The CDR3: CASSPLNMNTEAFF. As DNA, the CDR3 is TGTGCCAGCAGTCCTCTCAATATGAACACTGAAGCTTTCTTT.

This clonotype was recorded at least ten times. The V and J genes are TRBV28 and TRBJ2-2, with no clear D. This CDR3 contains 13 residues. Germline V gives CDR1 MDHEN, CDR2 SYDVKM. V was cut by 3 bases and J by 4 bases, with 6 bases left in between. CDR3 loop: CASSLTGTGELFF. The CDR3 DNA reads as TGTGCCAGCAGTTTGACGGGCACCGGGGAGCTGTTTTTT.

This clonotype was counted many times. The chain uses TRBV12-3 or TRBV12-4 and TRBJ2-5; 8 positions agree with TRBD1. This CDR3 has 19 residues. V trimming: 2 bases; J trimming: 7 bases; junction bases outside the gene matches: 21. The CDR3: CASSLIWGAEGQGFGTQYF. In DNA form, the CDR3 reads TGTGCCAGCAGTTTAATCTGGGGGGCTGAAGGACAGGGATTTGGGACCCAGTACTTC.

This clonotype was found many times. This chain connects TRBV15 to TRBJ2-7; D gene unclear. Germline V CDR1 and CDR2: LNHNV, YYDKDF (reference sequence). This CDR3 has 11 amino acids. V dropped 5 bases and J dropped 1 base, with 3 bases sitting between them. CDR3 DNA: TGTGCCACCAGCGGGTCCTACGAGCAGTACTTC. Amino acids: CATSGSYEQYF.

This clonotype has ten or more counts. This chain connects TRBV27 to TRBJ2-1, with D perhaps matching TRBD1 or TRBD2 (5 bases each). This CDR3 contains 13 residues. Trimming removed 3 bases from V and 4 bases from J, with 7 bases in between. Germline assignment: CDR1 MNHEY and CDR2 SMNVEV (reference sequence). CDR3 region: CASSFEGYNEQFF. CDR3 nucleotide sequence: TGTGCCAGCAGTTTTGAGGGGTACAATGAGCAGTTCTTC.

This clonotype was recorded at least ten times. The genes are TRBV6-1 and TRBJ2-7, with TRBD2 matching 8 bases. Germline V gives CDR1 MNHNS, CDR2 SASEGT. The CDR3 has 15 residues. Unmatched junction bases numbered 12, after V lost 5 bases and J lost 6 bases. The CDR3 sequence: CASSPGAGGASEQYF. The CDR3 nucleotides are TGTGCCAGCAGTCCCGGGGCGGGAGGCGCGAGCGAGCAGTACTTC.

This clonotype showed up many times. V gene TRBV28 combines with J gene TRBJ2-7; no clear D gene. V dropped 11 bases and J dropped 2 bases, with 10 bases sitting between them. Germline V CDR1 and CDR2: MDHEN, SYDVKM. CDR3 size: 11 residues. The CDR3 loop reads CAVRGPYEQYF. For the CDR3, the DNA is TGTGCCGTTCGAGGTCCCTACGAGCAGTACTTC.

In regard to this clonotype: A much larger clone differs from this one at a single base, so this may be a read error. The V call is TRBV9, the J call TRBJ2-3; 14 nucleotides agree with TRBD2. CDR1 is SGDLS, CDR2 YYNGEE, per germline. This CDR3 is built from 15 residues. The CDR3 loop is CASRLAGGRTDTQYF. The CDR3, as DNA: TGCGCCAGCAGACTAGCGGGAGGGCGCACAGATACGCAGTATTTT.

This clonotype turned up a few times. The chain recombines TRBV12-3 or TRBV12-4 with TRBJ2-7, with D hard to call. CDR3 length: 13 amino acids. Between the trimmed V and J ends, which lost 1 base and 7 bases, there was a span of 11 bases. The CDR3, as DNA: TGTGCCAGCAGTTTAGGTATTGGTGTAGAGCAGTACTTC. Translated: CASSLGIGVEQYF.

This clonotype was counted only a few times. The chain carries TRBV5-1 and TRBJ1-1; D possibly corresponds to TRBD1 (5 bases). V shed 0 bases and J shed 4 bases, with 13 bases lying between them. CDR1 is SGHRS, CDR2 YFSETQ, per germline. This CDR3 comprises 15 residues. The CDR3 nucleotides read TGCGCCAGCAGCTTGGTCCCCCAGGGTGGCACTGAAGCTTTCTTT. Translated: CASSLVPQGGTEAFF. The whole variable domain, filled in from reference TRBV5-1 and TRBJ1-1, reads KAGVTQTPRYLIKTRGQQVTLSCSPISGHRSVSWYQQTPGQGLQFLFEYFSETQRNKGNFPGRFSGRQFSNSRSEMNVSTLELGDSALYLCASSLVPQGGTEAFFGQGTRLTVV.

This clonotype was seen many times. The chain combines TRBV29-1 with TRBJ1-1; D unresolved. V was shortened by 1 base and J by 5 bases, with 5 bases between the two germline ends. The CDR3 contains 11 residues. CDR1 is SQVTM and CDR2 is ANQGSEA in the germline V gene. In nucleotides, the CDR3 is TGCAGCGTTGAAGGAGGGACTGAAGCTTTCTTT. Residues: CSVEGGTEAFF.

This clonotype showed up just a few times. The V and J genes are TRBV28 and TRBJ2-1; possibly TRBD1 for D (5 bases). Trimming took 1 base from V and 3 from J, leaving 25 bases between them. Germline loops: CDR1 MDHEN, CDR2 SYDVKM. This CDR3 spans 20 amino acids. CDR3 sequence reads: CASSLYRKRFDPRYYNEQFF. The DNA of the CDR3 is TGTGCCAGCAGTTTATACAGGAAACGGTTTGATCCCCGCTACTACAATGAGCAGTTCTTC.

This clonotype turned up a few times. The chain uses TRBV5-1 and TRBJ2-4; 9 nucleotides agree with TRBD2. The germline gives CDR1 SGHRS, CDR2 YFSETQ. The CDR3 totals 20 residues. Germline trimming cut 4 bases from V and 0 bases from J; bases unmatched to any gene: 17. Here the CDR3 reads CASSVRTSAYSELAKNIQYF. CDR3 DNA sequence: TGCGCCAGCAGCGTACGGACTAGCGCCTATTCGGAACTAGCCAAAAACATTCAGTACTTC.

V is TRBV3-1 and J is TRBJ2-2; 9 nucleotides match TRBD1. This CDR3 is built from 17 residues. V was clipped by 3 bases and J by 0 bases; unmatched bases: 5. Germline CDR1 LGHDT, CDR2 YNNKEL (reference sequence). CDR3 sequence: CASSHPGQGSNTGELFF. Here the CDR3 DNA reads TGTGCCAGCAGCCATCCCGGACAGGGGTCGAACACCGGGGAGCTGTTTTTT.

Many counts were recorded for this clonotype. The V and J genes are TRBV12-3 or TRBV12-4 and TRBJ2-4, with D unresolved. Trimming removed 4 bases at V and 1 base at J, with 8 bases between. The CDR3 length is 14 residues. In nucleotides, the CDR3 is TGTGCCAGCAGTTATACCGGGGCCAAAAACATTCAGTACTTC. Translated, it gives CASSYTGAKNIQYF.

The chain combines TRBV12-3 or TRBV12-4 with TRBJ1-4; D uncertain. V was pared by 5 bases and J by 4 bases, with 17 bases between. This CDR3 has 16 amino acids. The CDR3 region has the DNA TGTGCCAGCAGTCCCGGGGATACGACGGGTAATGAAAAACTGTTTTTT. This translates into CASSPGDTTGNEKLFF.

This clonotype was seen once. V and J are TRBV6-5 and TRBJ1-5, with D tentatively TRBD1 (6 bases). Trimming took off 0 bases at V and 6 bases at J, with 12 bases between the two ends. The CDR3 consists of 15 residues. Per germline, CDR1 MNHEY and CDR2 SVGAGI. For the CDR3, the DNA is TGTGCCAGCAGTTACTCTCAGGGGAACCGTCAGCCCCAGCATTTT. It encodes CASSYSQGNRQPQHF.

This clonotype was seen more than once but under ten times. The chain is built from TRBV9 and TRBJ2-3; D remains unclear. Trimming removed 0 bases from V and 3 bases from J, with 11 bases in between. Germline assignment: CDR1 SGDLS and CDR2 YYNGEE. The CDR3 is 15 amino acids. The CDR3 spells CASSVGINPTDTQYF. In DNA, the CDR3 is TGTGCCAGCAGCGTAGGCATAAACCCAACAGATACGCAGTATTTT.

In its sample, this clonotype was seen once. The chain couples TRBV18 to TRBJ2-5; 8 positions agree with TRBD1. V shed 2 bases and J 7 bases; nucleotides not matched to a gene: 3. CDR3 size: 13 residues. The germline V gene has CDR1 KGHSH and CDR2 LQKENI. CDR3 DNA sequence: TGTGCCAGCTCACCAAAACAGGGGGGGACCCAGTACTTC. The encoded protein is CASSPKQGGTQYF.

This clonotype was counted only a few times. V gene TRBV12-3 or TRBV12-4 combines with J gene TRBJ1-4; maybe TRBD1 (5 bases). This CDR3 is 14 amino acids long. With 3 bases removed from V and 8 bases from J, the gap between germline ends came to 13 bases. The CDR3 DNA reads as TGTGCCAGCAGTTTCGGGGGGATGGAGGAAAAACTGTTTTTT. It specifies CASSFGGMEEKLFF.

This clonotype turned up a few times. The V gene is TRBV6-6, the J gene TRBJ2-7; D gene uncertain. The CDR3 covers 16 residues. V lost 0 bases and J 7 bases, leaving 19 bases between the germline ends. Germline V gene data show CDR1 as MNHNY and CDR2 as SVGAGI (reference sequence). Here the CDR3 reads CASSYSFGARVWEQYF. CDR3 in DNA: TGTGCCAGCAGTTACTCGTTCGGAGCTCGGGTGTGGGAGCAGTACTTC.

This clonotype was recorded many times. This chain links TRBV5-1 with TRBJ2-1, with 11 positions matching TRBD2. There are 15 residues in the CDR3. Unmatched junction bases numbered 12, after V lost 7 bases and J lost 9 bases. Germline assignment: CDR1 SGHRS and CDR2 YFSETQ. The CDR3 DNA follows: TGCGCCAGCTCCCAACTAGCGGGAGAATCTGGTGAGCAGTTCTTC. The encoded protein is CASSQLAGESGEQFF.

This chain links TRBV6-2 or TRBV6-3 with TRBJ2-1, with TRBD1 identical over 7 bases. The CDR3 covers 13 residues. Germline V gene data show CDR1 as MNHEY and CDR2 as SVGEGT. J gave up 6 bases and V 9 bases, and 8 bases lay outside the gene matches. The CDR3 DNA sequence: TGTGCCAGTAGGGGACAGATAAGCAATGAGCAGTTCTTC. Protein product: CASRGQISNEQFF.

This clonotype was found many times. V and J are TRBV7-9 and TRBJ2-1; TRBD2 matches at 14 bases. Trimming removed 7 bases from V and 2 bases from J; junction bases left unmatched: 13. Germline CDR1 is SEHNR and CDR2 is FQNEAQ (reference sequence). The CDR3 spans 19 residues. The CDR3 DNA follows: TGTGCCAGCAACTCCGGACTAGCGGGAGGACGAATAACCTACAATGAGCAGTTCTTC. Translation gives CASNSGLAGGRITYNEQFF. Filled out from reference TRBV7-9 and TRBJ2-1, the complete variable domain reads DTGVSQNPRHKITKRGQNVTFRCDPISEHNRLYWYRQTLGQGPEFLTYFQNEAQLEKSRLLSDRFSAERPKGSFSTLEIQRTEQGDSAMYLCASNSGLAGGRITYNEQFFGPGTRLTVL.

J is TRBJ2-1 and V is TRBV30; D may be TRBD1 (6 bases). The CDR3 consists of 12 residues. The germline V gene has CDR1 GTSNPN and CDR2 SVGIG (reference sequence). V was pared by 8 bases and J by 4 bases, with 12 bases between. CDR3 DNA sequence: TGTGCCGGACGACAGGATTACAATGAGCAGTTCTTC. Its protein is CAGRQDYNEQFF.

V and J are TRBV10-1 and TRBJ2-3; TRBD2 aligns across 15 bases. The CDR3 has 17 amino acids. Per the germline V gene, CDR1 is WNHNN and CDR2 is SYGVQD (reference sequence). The V gene end was trimmed by 2 bases and the J gene end by 5 bases; junction bases not matched to a gene: 5. CDR3 region: CASSETGTSGRRDTQYF. The DNA for the CDR3 is TGCGCCAGCAGTGAGACCGGGACTAGCGGGAGGCGAGATACGCAGTATTTT.

The table lists this clonotype with many counts. V and J are TRBV28 and TRBJ2-2; TRBD2 agrees at 7 bases. The CDR3 spans 14 residues. CDR1 is MDHEN, CDR2 SYDVKM, per germline. The V gene end was trimmed by 2 bases and the J gene end by 7 bases; junction bases not matched to a gene: 4. The CDR3: CASSLRAGIGELFF. The DNA of the CDR3 is TGTGCCAGCAGTTTAAGAGCGGGGATCGGGGAGCTGTTTTTT.

In this sample, this clonotype turned up many times. The chain uses TRBV30 and TRBJ1-2, with 8 bases matching TRBD1. Germline lookup yields CDR1 GTSNPN and CDR2 SVGIG (reference sequence). There are 13 residues in the CDR3. The V gene end was trimmed by 4 bases and the J gene end by 1 base; junction bases not matched to a gene: 2. CDR3 sequence: CAWTGGYNYGYTF. The CDR3 nucleotides are TGTGCCTGGACAGGGGGCTATAACTATGGCTACACCTTC.

This clonotype was detected ten times or more. The rearrangement joins TRBV7-9 to TRBJ1-1; the D is unclear. The CDR3 spans 14 residues. Germline V gene sequence: CDR1 SEHNR, CDR2 FQNEAQ (reference sequence). V lost 1 base and J lost 4, with 10 bases in between. CDR3 DNA: TGTGCCAGCAGCTTAGTCGTACCTGGCACTGAAGCTTTCTTT. This sequence encodes CASSLVVPGTEAFF.